These T cell receptor beta chains were read from a single sample in a study of human T cells and chemical hapten exposure. TCRdb re-called the RACE reads through MiXCR, storing one row per CDR3 protein. In the table there are over 70,000 distinct CDR3 sequences, around 7.9% of which are singletons. The specimen comprised whole blood, sampled in connection with sensitization to the hapten diphenylcyclopropenone (DPC). These receptors all stem from a woman aged 45-60 years with alopecia areata. Some clones in this sample may be carry-over from other donors' samples. Both conserved end residues are part of each CDR3. Each record gives: D gene, J gene, V gene, clone size, CDR3 protein, CDR3 DNA. A D gene is named only where the DNA matches it firmly. Some rows mark clone size as missing; the rest say once, few, many or name a class of expanded clone.

. TRBJ1-1 TRBV29-1 few CSVEDKTVIF TGCAGCGTTGAAGACAAGACCGTTATTTTT
. TRBJ2-5 TRBV29-1 many CSVEVGSVETQYF TGCAGCGTTGAGGTCGGATCGGTAGAGACCCAGTACTTC
TRBD1 TRBJ1-4 TRBV6-5 . CASRTGTGNEKLFF TGTGCCAGCAGAACCGGGACAGGGAATGAAAAACTGTTTTTT
. TRBJ2-1 TRBV7-9 . CASSLKKSGDEQFF TGTGCCAGCAGCTTAAAGAAGAGCGGAGATGAGCAGTTCTTC
TRBD1 TRBJ1-5 TRBV6-1 many CASRRQGGEPQHF TGTGCCAGCAGAAGACAGGGCGGAGAGCCCCAGCATTTT
. TRBJ2-3 TRBV12-3/TRBV12-4 few CASSFTQYF TGTGCCAGCAGTTTTACGCAGTATTTT
. TRBJ2-3 TRBV4-3 many CASSQSNTPSTDTQYF TGCGCCAGCAGCCAGAGTAATACCCCAAGCACAGATACGCAGTATTTT
TRBD2 TRBJ2-3 TRBV6-2/TRBV6-3 many CASSYGLAGPDTQYF TGTGCCAGCAGTTACGGATTAGCGGGACCTGATACGCAGTATTTT
TRBD1 TRBJ1-1 TRBV12-3/TRBV12-4 . CASTQQGETEAFF TGTGCCAGCACCCAACAGGGGGAGACTGAAGCTTTCTTT
. TRBJ1-6 TRBV12-3/TRBV12-4 . CASRSTGIGSPLHF TGTGCCAGCAGATCGACAGGAATAGGATCACCCCTCCACTTT
. TRBJ2-3 TRBV5-1 many CASSLGATAITDTQYF TGCGCCAGCAGCCTGGGGGCGACAGCGATCACAGATACGCAGTATTTT
. TRBJ2-7 TRBV20-1 few CSARDRRALRSYEQYF TGCAGTGCTAGAGATAGGAGAGCCCTGCGCTCCTACGAGCAGTACTTC
. TRBJ1-4 TRBV9 . CASSVWGPPTNEKLFF TGTGCCAGCAGCGTATGGGGCCCTCCAACTAATGAAAAACTGTTTTTT
. TRBJ2-3 TRBV30 few CAWSVPGSTDTQYF TGTGCCTGGAGTGTACCGGGGAGCACAGATACGCAGTATTTT
. TRBJ1-1 TRBV29-1 many CSGYETEAFF TGCAGCGGCTATGAGACTGAAGCTTTCTTT
TRBD1 TRBJ2-7 TRBV6-2/TRBV6-3 many CASSYGYRGYEQYF TGTGCCAGCAGTTACGGGTACAGGGGGTACGAGCAGTACTTC
TRBD1 TRBJ1-2 TRBV5-1 many CASSPFQGAEGYTF TGCGCCAGCAGCCCCTTTCAGGGGGCAGAAGGCTACACCTTC
. TRBJ1-2 TRBV27 . CASAPVDRIGYTF TGTGCCAGCGCACCCGTGGATCGGATTGGCTACACCTTC
. TRBJ2-7 TRBV28 few CASSLEQGYEQYF TGTGCCAGCAGTCTAGAGCAGGGCTACGAGCAGTACTTC
TRBD1 TRBJ1-2 TRBV2 few CASSGGQGYNGYTF TGTGCCAGCAGTGGTGGACAGGGGTATAATGGCTACACCTTC
TRBD1 TRBJ2-7 TRBV5-8 . CASSPGGQGSSEQYF TGTGCCAGCAGCCCCGGGGGACAGGGGAGTAGCGAGCAGTACTTC
. TRBJ2-5 TRBV18 few CASSPLMWTQETQYF TGTGCCAGCTCACCCCTCATGTGGACTCAAGAGACCCAGTACTTC
. TRBJ2-5 TRBV23-1 . CAGDRQETQYF TGCGCCGGCGACAGGCAAGAGACCCAGTACTTC
. TRBJ1-1 TRBV2 many CASSPSGPWAGAFF TGTGCCAGCAGTCCTTCCGGGCCATGGGCTGGAGCTTTCTTT
. TRBJ2-1 TRBV7-2 few CASSLLPLSYNEQFF TGTGCCAGCAGCTTATTGCCCCTCTCCTACAATGAGCAGTTCTTC
. TRBJ2-1 TRBV18 many CASSRALDGEQFF TGTGCCAGCTCTCGGGCGCTTGATGGTGAGCAGTTCTTC
. TRBJ2-1 TRBV6-6 few CASSLPDSVADEQFF TGTGCCAGCAGTTTGCCGGATTCGGTAGCGGATGAGCAGTTCTTC
. TRBJ2-5 TRBV27 few CASSLLDRPETQYF TGTGCCAGCAGTTTACTAGACAGACCTGAGACCCAGTACTTC
. TRBJ2-6 TRBV6-5 few CASSRSSGANVLTF TGTGCCAGCAGTCGGTCCTCTGGGGCCAACGTCCTGACTTTC
TRBD1 TRBJ1-2 TRBV7-2 few CASSLGGGGYGYTF TGTGCCAGCAGCTTAGGAGGGGGCGGCTATGGCTACACCTTC
. TRBJ1-1 TRBV27 few CASSLRSSNTEAFF TGTGCCAGCAGTTTACGTTCTAGTAACACTGAAGCTTTCTTT
TRBD2 TRBJ2-5 TRBV12-3/TRBV12-4 . CASSSTPIGASGGIRGTQYF TGTGCCAGCAGTTCAACCCCCATTGGAGCTAGCGGGGGTATACGAGGGACCCAGTACTTC
. TRBJ2-2 TRBV29-1 . CSVDAANTGELFF TGCAGCGTTGACGCAGCGAACACCGGGGAGCTGTTTTTT
. TRBJ2-5 TRBV18 few CASSPRAGDFQETQYF TGTGCCAGCTCCCCACGGGCAGGGGATTTCCAAGAGACCCAGTACTTC
. TRBJ1-4 TRBV28 many CASSVSSEKLFF TGTGCCAGCAGCGTTAGTAGTGAAAAACTGTTTTTT
TRBD1 TRBJ2-7 TRBV10-3 . CASIRDSLSYEQYF TGTGCCAGCATTCGGGACAGCCTCTCCTACGAGCAGTACTTC
. TRBJ2-1 TRBV6-2/TRBV6-3 few CASSYLANNEQFF TGTGCCAGCAGTTATCTAGCCAACAATGAGCAGTTCTTC
TRBD2 TRBJ2-7 TRBV3-1 few CASRTSGSDGQYF TGTGCCAGCCGGACTAGCGGGAGTGACGGGCAGTACTTC
. TRBJ1-3 TRBV6-5 . CASSYQGLYSGNTIYF TGTGCCAGCAGTTATCAGGGGTTATACTCTGGAAACACCATATATTTT
. TRBJ1-1 TRBV12-3/TRBV12-4 many CASSDFQVGAFF TGTGCCAGCAGTGATTTTCAGGTCGGAGCTTTCTTT
TRBD1 TRBJ1-5 TRBV20-1 many CSARDRGHQPQHF TGCAGTGCAAGGGACAGGGGGCATCAGCCCCAGCATTTT
TRBD2 TRBJ2-1 TRBV20-1 . CSARAGTSGAGKFF TGCAGTGCTAGAGCCGGGACTAGCGGGGCTGGGAAATTCTTC
. TRBJ1-2 TRBV3-1 . CASSPTEGRAGYTF TGTGCCAGCAGCCCCACAGAGGGGAGGGCTGGCTACACCTTC
. TRBJ2-1 TRBV3-1 . CASSRPQGYRGEQFF TGTGCCAGCAGCCGGCCCCAAGGCTATCGGGGTGAGCAGTTCTTC
TRBD2 TRBJ2-3 TRBV7-2 few CASRPGGGLTDTQYF TGTGCCAGCAGGCCGGGGGGGGGCCTCACAGATACGCAGTATTTT
. TRBJ2-2 TRBV5-1 . CASSLELAYSRTGELFF TGCGCCAGCAGCTTGGAATTGGCATACAGTAGGACCGGGGAGCTGTTTTTT
TRBD2 TRBJ2-3 TRBV5-1 many CASSNGTSGASTDTQYF TGCGCCAGCAGCAACGGGACTAGCGGGGCTAGCACAGATACGCAGTATTTT
. TRBJ1-5 TRBV27 many CASSFSNQPQHF TGTGCCAGCAGTTTTTCAAATCAGCCCCAGCATTTT
. TRBJ1-3 TRBV7-9 . CASSRADGNTIYF TGTGCCAGCAGCAGGGCTGATGGAAACACCATATATTTT
TRBD2 TRBJ2-7 TRBV29-1 . CSVEDPDSGPYEQYF TGCAGCGTTGAAGACCCCGATAGCGGGCCCTACGAGCAGTACTTC
. TRBJ2-1 TRBV7-9 . CASSSGESGNEQFF TGTGCCAGCAGCTCAGGGGAAAGTGGAAATGAGCAGTTCTTC
. TRBJ2-7 TRBV10-3 few CAISGGEGYEQYF TGTGCCATCAGTGGTGGGGAAGGGTACGAGCAGTACTTC
. TRBJ1-6 TRBV27 few CASTLNGGGNSPLNF TGTGCCAGCACCCTTAATGGGGGCGGCAATTCACCCCTCAACTTT
. TRBJ2-7 TRBV4-1 many CASSQATQYEQYF TGCGCCAGCAGCCAAGCCACACAGTACGAGCAGTACTTC
. TRBJ2-3 TRBV18 . CASSPRQGGLTDTQYF TGTGCCAGCTCACCCAGACAGGGAGGACTTACAGATACGCAGTATTTT
. TRBJ2-7 TRBV5-1 . CASSLAGGSTYEQYF TGCGCCAGCAGCTTGGCCGGCGGAAGTACCTACGAGCAGTACTTC
TRBD2 TRBJ2-5 TRBV3-1 . CASSQDPSGGREYF TGTGCCAGCAGCCAAGATCCTAGCGGGGGGCGCGAGTACTTC
. TRBJ2-2 TRBV7-2 few CASSPPLDSGVTGELFF TGTGCCAGCAGCCCTCCTCTTGACTCGGGGGTCACCGGGGAGCTGTTTTTT
TRBD2 TRBJ2-3 TRBV10-2 many CASTSGASGTQYF TGCGCCAGCACTAGCGGGGCTTCGGGTACGCAGTATTTT